The source of this T cell receptor beta chain is a study of blood T cells in healthy people across ages. Samples had at least 6 million PBMCs isolated from them. Overall study results and limits: Per million T cells, the diversity of TCR beta decreased roughly linearly as age advanced.

Only a few counts were recorded for this clonotype. Antigen specificity is unknown. With a J-beta primer mix and a sample-barcoded 5' primer, a second PCR ran 7 to 11 cycles. A single record per CDR3 protein comes from TCRdb applying MiXCR to the 5' RACE reads. The sample carries hundreds of thousands of distinct CDR3 sequences, around a quarter recorded once. The germline V gene has CDR1 MNHEY and CDR2 SVGAGI. The V and J ends lost 4 bases and 0 bases respectively, with 10 bases between them. The CDR3 is made up of 15 amino acids. These data also formed part of another study, on T cells of mothers and their children.

The receptor was isolated from a boy aged 10-17 years in good health. Sample: blood. The chain employs TRBV6-5 and TRBJ1-3, with no clear D. CDR3 in DNA: TGTGCCAGCAGTTCGGTACAGTTCTCTGGAAACACCATATATTTT. This sequence encodes CASSSVQFSGNTIYF.